Below are 24 T cell receptor beta chains sequenced from a single sample in a study of shared clonotypes between healthy human individuals. Generated by immunoSEQ multiplex PCR, the TCRdb table keeps only in-frame clones and is missing some. The table includes about 2,500,000 clones, more than 90% detected once. The sequenced sample consisted of naive CD4+ T cells sorted from blood. Subset here: CD45RA+ positively selected. These receptors originate from a man aged 18-30 years in good health.

This chain connects TRBV5-1 to TRBJ2-7, with 10 nucleotides matching TRBD1. This CDR3 has 16 amino acids. The trim removed 0 bases at V and 5 bases at J, leaving 8 bases unmatched. The germline V gene has CDR1 SGHRS and CDR2 YFSETQ. DNA for the CDR3: TGCGCCAGCAGCTTGGGAGGGGACAGGGGTAGGGACGAGCAGTACTTC. It translates to CASSLGGDRGRDEQYF. Drawing the rest from reference TRBV5-1 and TRBJ2-7, the complete variable domain is KAGVTQTPRYLIKTRGQQVTLSCSPISGHRSVSWYQQTPGQGLQFLFEYFSETQRNKGNFPGRFSGRQFSNSRSEMNVSTLELGDSALYLCASSLGGDRGRDEQYFGPGTRLTVT.

The chain uses TRBV29-1 and TRBJ1-1; D is perhaps TRBD1 (5 bases). Per the germline V gene, CDR1 is SQVTM and CDR2 is ANQGSEA. The ends were cut back, 7 bases at V and 6 bases at J, with 21 bases in the middle. This CDR3 has 14 residues. CDR3 region: CSASGAGKASEAFF. CDR3 nucleotides: TGCAGCGCTAGCGGGGCAGGGAAGGCGTCTGAAGCTTTCTTT.

This chain links TRBV5-4 with TRBJ2-5, with 7 bases aligning to TRBD2. Germline CDR1 and CDR2: SGHNT and YYREEE (reference sequence). CDR3 length equals 16 residues. With V trimmed by 4 bases and J by 5 bases, 14 bases remained unmatched. CDR3 sequence: CASSREGQGKGETQYF. The CDR3 DNA sequence: TGTGCCAGCAGCAGGGAGGGGCAGGGTAAGGGGGAGACCCAGTACTTC.

V and J are TRBV10-3 and TRBJ1-4, with 10 positions matching TRBD1. Trimming at V came to 3 bases and at J to 7 bases, leaving 8 bases not matched to a gene. The germline V gene has CDR1 ENHRY and CDR2 SYGVKD. The CDR3 sequence is 16 residues long. CDR3 sequence: CAISDPRTGGIEKLFF. In nucleotides, the CDR3 is TGTGCCATCAGTGACCCGAGGACAGGGGGGATTGAAAAACTGTTTTTT.

This rearrangement joins TRBV6-1 to TRBJ1-4; D might be TRBD1 (5 bases). CDR3 length: 15 amino acids. Germline loops: CDR1 MNHNS, CDR2 SASEGT. Trimming took 7 bases from V and 8 from J, leaving 20 bases between them. The chain's CDR3 is CASNQGRALVEKLFF. The CDR3 DNA reads TGTGCCAGCAATCAGGGCCGGGCGCTGGTAGAAAAACTGTTTTTT.

Comments on this clone: This CDR3 is also generated by other DNA sequences in the sample. The V call is TRBV30, the J call TRBJ2-5; D is perhaps TRBD1 (5 bases). Per germline, CDR1 GTSNPN and CDR2 SVGIG (reference sequence). CDR3 length: 14 residues. The V end was cut by 0 bases, the J end by 1 base, with 9 bases between. As DNA, the CDR3 is TGTGCCTGGAGTGTTGGTGACAGCCAAGAGACCCAGTACTTC. The encoded protein is CAWSVGDSQETQYF.

The gene calls are TRBV27 and TRBJ1-4; unclear D gene. The ends were cut back, 5 bases at V and 4 bases at J, with 8 bases in the middle. The CDR3 has 13 residues. CDR1 and CDR2 from the germline V gene are MNHEY and SMNVEV (reference sequence). CDR3 sequence (DNA): TGTGCCAGCAGTCATGCGGGTAATGAAAAACTGTTTTTT. This encodes CASSHAGNEKLFF.

The chain has TRBV10-3 and TRBJ2-7; perhaps TRBD1 as D (5 bases). The V gene's germline CDR1 is ENHRY and CDR2 SYGVKD. The CDR3 spans 14 residues. The V end lost 8 bases, the J end lost 6 bases, and 20 bases lay between the germline ends. The CDR3 bases are TGTGCCATCGGCGCCCTCCAGGCAGGGTTCGAGCAGTACTTC. It specifies CAIGALQAGFEQYF.

V usage is TRBV13 and J usage is TRBJ2-5; 9 bases align to TRBD2. This CDR3 region has 16 residues. J gave up 2 bases and V 0 bases, and 4 bases lay outside the gene matches. Germline V gene data show CDR1 as PRHDT and CDR2 as FYEKMQ (reference sequence). The CDR3 loop reads CASSLGVAGVQETQYF. For the CDR3, the DNA is TGTGCCAGCAGCTTAGGGGTAGCGGGGGTGCAAGAGACCCAGTACTTC.

On this clone: The identical CDR3 is also encoded by other nucleotide sequences in the sample. The J gene is TRBJ1-2, the V gene TRBV2; TRBD1 might be the D (5 bases). Deletions cut 5 bases from V and 8 bases from J, with 9 bases between. The CDR3 length is 11 residues. Germline CDR1 SNHLY, CDR2 FYNNEI. The CDR3 spells CASSPGLGYTF. The CDR3 DNA reads TGTGCCAGCAGTCCAGGGCTGGGCTACACCTTC.

As DNA, the CDR3 is TGTGCCAGCAATCGCGGCGTTGGGAATGAGCAGTTCTTC. It translates to CASNRGVGNEQFF. The chain has TRBV6-5 and TRBJ2-1; D gene unclear. The CDR3 extends over 13 amino acids. The germline CDR1 and CDR2 sequences are MNHEY and SVGAGI. The ends were cut back, 7 bases at V and 7 bases at J, with 14 bases in the middle.

The chain recombines TRBV19 with TRBJ1-1; D ambiguous. Germline V gene sequence: CDR1 LNHDA, CDR2 SQIVND (reference sequence). This CDR3 region has 14 residues. The germline V and J ends were trimmed by 7 bases and 0 bases, with 12 bases remaining between them. As DNA, the CDR3 is TGTGCCAGTACAATAGACGCCATGAACACTGAAGCTTTCTTT. It yields the protein CASTIDAMNTEAFF.

The chain recombines TRBV6-6 with TRBJ2-5, with TRBD2 as a possible D gene (5 bases). V lost 3 bases, J lost 3 bases, and 11 bases lay in between. The V gene's germline CDR1 is MNHNY and CDR2 SVGAGI (reference sequence). This CDR3 has 14 amino acids. CDR3 loop: CASSYGLVKETQYF. The DNA for the CDR3 is TGTGCCAGCAGTTATGGACTGGTAAAAGAGACCCAGTACTTC.

The chain couples TRBV5-1 to TRBJ2-7; 10 bases agree with TRBD1. The germline CDR1 and CDR2 sequences are SGHRS and YFSETQ. V was pared by 0 bases and J by 4 bases, with 4 bases of the junction left unmatched. The CDR3 totals 15 residues. CDR3 DNA: TGCGCCAGCAGCTTGGAAGGGGACAGGGGATACGAGCAGTACTTC. Residues: CASSLEGDRGYEQYF.

V is TRBV10-3 and J is TRBJ2-5; 14 bases match TRBD2. The CDR3 is made up of 14 amino acids. The germline CDR1 and CDR2 sequences are ENHRY and SYGVKD. J was trimmed by 5 bases and V by 10 bases; bases with no gene match: 6. This CDR3 reads CATRLAGGHETQYF. Written as DNA, the CDR3 is TGTGCCACGCGACTAGCGGGGGGGCACGAGACCCAGTACTTC.

The rearrangement joins TRBV18 to TRBJ2-3; D gene uncertain. CDR3 length equals 14 residues. Germline values: CDR1 KGHSH, CDR2 LQKENI. V was pared by 6 bases and J by 3 bases, with 13 bases between. CDR3 nucleotides: TGTGCCAGCTCCAGACTGTCTGGGACAGATACGCAGTATTTT. Its protein is CASSRLSGTDTQYF.

This chain joins TRBV9 and TRBJ1-2; D call uncertain. Germline V gene lookup returns CDR1 SGDLS and CDR2 YYNGEE. The CDR3 loop spans 14 amino acids. Trimming removed 3 bases at V and 5 bases at J, with 14 bases between. CDR3 in amino acids: CASSEGPSGYGYTF. CDR3 nucleotides: TGTGCCAGCAGCGAAGGACCGTCCGGTTATGGCTACACCTTC. Combining the CDR3 with reference TRBV9 and TRBJ1-2 gives the whole variable domain DSGVTQTPKHLITATGQRVTLRCSPRSGDLSVYWYQQSLDQGLQFLIQYYNGEERAKGNILERFSAQQFPDLHSELNLSSLELGDSALYFCASSEGPSGYGYTFGSGTRLTVV.

This clone was seen only a few times. CDR3 region: CASRLGELFF. The CDR3 nucleotides are TGTGCCAGCAGACTCGGGGAGCTGTTTTTT. This chain joins TRBV7-6 and TRBJ2-2, with D unclear. V was shortened by 6 bases and J by 7 bases, with 3 bases between the two germline ends. Germline values: CDR1 SGHVS, CDR2 FNYEAQ. CDR3 size: 10 residues.

This clone was seen just once. This chain uses TRBV11-2 with TRBJ2-7; tentatively, D is TRBD1 (5 bases). V was shortened by 6 bases and J by 1 base, with 10 bases between the two germline ends. In germline, CDR1 is SGHAT, CDR2 FQNNGV. CDR3 size: 13 residues. CDR3 DNA sequence: TGTGCCAGCAGGGTTGACAGTTCCTACGAGCAGTACTTC. Protein product: CASRVDSSYEQYF.

Turning to this clone: The sample contains more than one DNA sequence encoding this CDR3. The CDR3 region is CASSYSGGNTEAFF. CDR3 bases: TGTGCCAGCAGTTACTCTGGGGGGAACACTGAAGCTTTCTTT. The V call is TRBV6-5, the J call TRBJ1-1; possibly TRBD1 for D (5 bases). Per germline, CDR1 MNHEY and CDR2 SVGAGI. V lost 0 bases and J 1 base, leaving 6 bases between the germline ends. There are 14 residues in the CDR3.

The J gene is TRBJ2-4, the V gene TRBV12-5, with TRBD2 identical over 8 bases. Germline trimming cut 5 bases from V and 5 bases from J; bases unmatched to any gene: 8. In germline, CDR1 is LGHNT, CDR2 FRNRAP. This CDR3 is 15 amino acids long. CDR3 sequence (DNA): TGTGCTAGTGGTGCCCACCACGGGGGGGAAAACATTCAGTACTTC. It codes for CASGAHHGGENIQYF.

The chain carries TRBV6-6 and TRBJ1-5; D unclear. Germline V gives CDR1 MNHNY, CDR2 SVGAGI (reference sequence). V was cut by 7 bases and J by 5 bases, with 21 bases left in between. This CDR3 is 16 amino acids long. CDR3 nucleotide sequence: TGTGCCAGCACCCCCGGGAACAGACGGGTCCATCAGCCCCAGCATTTT. Protein: CASTPGNRRVHQPQHF.

Concerning this clone itself: Other DNA variants within this sample encode the same CDR3. The chain couples TRBV9 to TRBJ1-5; no clear D. Germline values: CDR1 SGDLS, CDR2 YYNGEE. Trimming took off 0 bases at V and 0 bases at J, with 7 bases between the two ends. CDR3 length: 15 amino acids. The CDR3 bases are TGTGCCAGCAGCGTAGGACAAAATAGCAATCAGCCCCAGCATTTT. Translation: CASSVGQNSNQPQHF.

This clone was seen a single time. This chain joins TRBV7-9 and TRBJ2-5; 11 nucleotides align to TRBD1. The CDR3 is 15 residues long. Trimming at V came to 4 bases and at J to 5 bases, leaving 6 bases not matched to a gene. CDR1 is SEHNR, CDR2 FQNEAQ, per germline (reference sequence). The CDR3 nucleotides are TGTGCCAGCAGCTCCCGGACAGGGGGCAAGGAGACCCAGTACTTC. The encoded protein is CASSSRTGGKETQYF.